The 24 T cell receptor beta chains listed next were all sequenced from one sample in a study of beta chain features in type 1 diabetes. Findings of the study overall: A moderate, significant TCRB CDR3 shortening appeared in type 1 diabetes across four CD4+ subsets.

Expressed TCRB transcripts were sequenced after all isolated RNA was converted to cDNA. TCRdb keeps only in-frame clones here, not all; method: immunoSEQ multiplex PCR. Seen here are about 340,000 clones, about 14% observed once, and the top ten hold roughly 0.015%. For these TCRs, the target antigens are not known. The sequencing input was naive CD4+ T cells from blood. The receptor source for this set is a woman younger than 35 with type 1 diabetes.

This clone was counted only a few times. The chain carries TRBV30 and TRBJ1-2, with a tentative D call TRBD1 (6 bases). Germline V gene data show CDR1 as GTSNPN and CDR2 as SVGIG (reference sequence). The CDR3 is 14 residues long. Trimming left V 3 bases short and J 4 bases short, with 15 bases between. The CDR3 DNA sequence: TGTGCCTGGAGGCCTTTAGACAGGCCCTATGGCTACACCTTC. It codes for CAWRPLDRPYGYTF.

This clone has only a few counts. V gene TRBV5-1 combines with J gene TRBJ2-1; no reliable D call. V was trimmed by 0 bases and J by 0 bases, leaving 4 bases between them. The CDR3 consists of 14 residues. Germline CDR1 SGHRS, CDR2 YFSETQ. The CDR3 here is CASSLELSYNEQFF. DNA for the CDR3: TGCGCCAGCAGCTTGGAACTCTCCTACAATGAGCAGTTCTTC.

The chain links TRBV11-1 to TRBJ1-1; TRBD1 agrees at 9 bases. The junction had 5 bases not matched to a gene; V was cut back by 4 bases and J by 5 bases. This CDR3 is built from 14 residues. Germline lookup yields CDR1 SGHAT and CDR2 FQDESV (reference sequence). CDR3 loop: CASSSGTGRTEAFF. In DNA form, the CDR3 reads TGTGCCAGCAGCTCCGGGACAGGGAGGACTGAAGCTTTCTTT.

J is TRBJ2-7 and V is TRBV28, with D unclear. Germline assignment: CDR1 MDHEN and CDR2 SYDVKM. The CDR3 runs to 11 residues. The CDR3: CGSQARHEQYF. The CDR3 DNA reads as TGTGGAAGCCAGGCGCGCCACGAGCAGTACTTC.

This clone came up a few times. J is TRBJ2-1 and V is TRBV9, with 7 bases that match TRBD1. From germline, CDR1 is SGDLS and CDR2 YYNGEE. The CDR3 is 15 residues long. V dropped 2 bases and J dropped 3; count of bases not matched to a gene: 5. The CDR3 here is CASSVTGTDYNEQFF. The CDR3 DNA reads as TGTGCCAGCAGCGTGACCGGGACAGACTACAATGAGCAGTTCTTC.

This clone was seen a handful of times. In nucleotides, the CDR3 is TGTGCCAGCAGCTTAAGGGACAGGGCCTATGGCTACACCTTC. Translating it yields CASSLRDRAYGYTF. The genes are TRBV7-9 and TRBJ1-2, with TRBD1 matching over 9 bases. Germline V gene lookup returns CDR1 SEHNR and CDR2 FQNEAQ (reference sequence). CDR3 length equals 14 residues. With 2 bases clipped from V and 4 bases from J, the junction kept 2 bases outside the gene matches.

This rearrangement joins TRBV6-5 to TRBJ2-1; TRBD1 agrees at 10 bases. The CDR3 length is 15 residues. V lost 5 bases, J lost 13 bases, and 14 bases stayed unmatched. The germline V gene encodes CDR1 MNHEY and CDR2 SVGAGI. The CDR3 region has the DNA TGTGCCAGCAGTAGAACCGGGACAGGGGTTTTCGAACAGTTCTTC. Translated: CASSRTGTGVFEQFF.

CDR3: CASSTTGNTGELFF. CDR3 coding DNA: TGTGCCAGCAGCACGACAGGGAACACCGGGGAGCTGTTTTTT. The chain carries TRBV7-3 and TRBJ2-2; perhaps TRBD1 as D (6 bases). V dropped 5 bases and J dropped 1 base, with 8 bases sitting between them. The length of the CDR3 is 14 residues. CDR1 is SGHTA, CDR2 FQGTGA, per germline.

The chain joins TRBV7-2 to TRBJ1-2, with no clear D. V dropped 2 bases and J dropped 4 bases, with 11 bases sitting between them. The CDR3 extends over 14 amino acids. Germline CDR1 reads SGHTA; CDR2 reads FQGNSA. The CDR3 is CASSLLGPSYGYTF. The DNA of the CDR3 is TGTGCCAGCAGCTTACTTGGGCCAAGCTATGGCTACACCTTC.

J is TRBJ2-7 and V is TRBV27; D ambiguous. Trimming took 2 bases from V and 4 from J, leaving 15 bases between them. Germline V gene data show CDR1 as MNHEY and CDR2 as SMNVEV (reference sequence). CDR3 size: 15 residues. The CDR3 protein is CASSLTRHSTYEQYF. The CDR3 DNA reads TGTGCCAGCAGTTTAACCCGACACAGCACGTACGAGCAGTACTTC.

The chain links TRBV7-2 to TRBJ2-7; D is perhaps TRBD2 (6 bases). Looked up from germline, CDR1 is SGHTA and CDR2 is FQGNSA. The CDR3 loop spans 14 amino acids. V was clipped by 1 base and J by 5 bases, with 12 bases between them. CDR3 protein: CASSLVEGDHEQYF. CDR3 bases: TGTGCCAGCAGCTTAGTGGAGGGTGATCACGAGCAGTACTTC.

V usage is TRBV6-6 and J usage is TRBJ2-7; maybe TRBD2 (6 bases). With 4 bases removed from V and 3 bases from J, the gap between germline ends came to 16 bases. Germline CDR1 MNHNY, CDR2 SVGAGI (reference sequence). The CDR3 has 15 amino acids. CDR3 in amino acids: CASSLGGTSLYEQYV. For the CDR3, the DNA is TGTGCCAGCAGTTTAGGAGGGACTTCGCTCTACGAGCAGTACGTC.

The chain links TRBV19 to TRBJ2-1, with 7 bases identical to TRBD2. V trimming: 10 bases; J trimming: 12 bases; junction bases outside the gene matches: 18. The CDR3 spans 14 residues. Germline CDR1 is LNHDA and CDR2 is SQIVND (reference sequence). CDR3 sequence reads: CATLGRGPLHGQFF. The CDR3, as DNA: TGTGCCACCTTAGGGAGGGGCCCCCTTCATGGGCAGTTCTTC.

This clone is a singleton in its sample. CDR3 amino acids: CASIRLAGRGEQFF. The DNA for the CDR3 is TGTGCCAGCATCCGACTAGCCGGGAGGGGTGAGCAGTTCTTC. This chain uses TRBV6-6 with TRBJ2-1; 8 positions agree with TRBD2. The germline V gene has CDR1 MNHNY and CDR2 SVGAGI (reference sequence). J gave up 9 bases and V 7 bases, and 11 bases lay outside the gene matches. CDR3 length: 14 amino acids.

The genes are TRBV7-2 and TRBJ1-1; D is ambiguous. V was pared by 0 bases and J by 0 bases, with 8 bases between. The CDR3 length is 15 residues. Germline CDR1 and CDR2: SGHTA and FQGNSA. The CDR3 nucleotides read TGTGCCAGCAGCTTAGCGCGTACAGTGAACACTGAAGCTTTCTTT. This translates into CASSLARTVNTEAFF.

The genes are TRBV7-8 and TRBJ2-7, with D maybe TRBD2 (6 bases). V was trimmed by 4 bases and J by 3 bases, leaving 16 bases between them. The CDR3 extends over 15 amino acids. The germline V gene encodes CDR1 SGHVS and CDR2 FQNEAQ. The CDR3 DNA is TGTGCCAGCAGCTATCTGGAGGGCCCCGGCTACGAGCAGTACTTC. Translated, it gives CASSYLEGPGYEQYF.

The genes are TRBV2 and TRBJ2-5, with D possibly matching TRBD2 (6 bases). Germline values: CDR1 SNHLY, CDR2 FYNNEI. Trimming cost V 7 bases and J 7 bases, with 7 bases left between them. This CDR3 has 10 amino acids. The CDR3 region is CASIGGTQYF. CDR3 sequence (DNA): TGTGCCAGCATCGGGGGGACCCAGTACTTC.

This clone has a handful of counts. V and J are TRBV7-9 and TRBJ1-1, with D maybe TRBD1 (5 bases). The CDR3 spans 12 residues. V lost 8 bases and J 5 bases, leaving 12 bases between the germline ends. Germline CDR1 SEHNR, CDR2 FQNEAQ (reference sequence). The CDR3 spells CASGGGGTEAFF. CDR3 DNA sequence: TGTGCCAGCGGGGGGGGTGGAACTGAAGCTTTCTTT.

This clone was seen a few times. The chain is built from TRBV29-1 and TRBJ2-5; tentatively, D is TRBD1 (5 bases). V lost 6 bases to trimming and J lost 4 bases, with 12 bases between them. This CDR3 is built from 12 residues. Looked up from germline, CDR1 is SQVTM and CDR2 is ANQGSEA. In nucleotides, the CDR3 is TGCAGCGTGGCAGGGTTATCAGAGACCCAGTACTTC. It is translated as CSVAGLSETQYF.

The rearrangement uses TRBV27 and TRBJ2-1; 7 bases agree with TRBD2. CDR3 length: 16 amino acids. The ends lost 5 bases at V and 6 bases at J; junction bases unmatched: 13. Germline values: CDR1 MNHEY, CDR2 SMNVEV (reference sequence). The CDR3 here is CASSPERLTSVNEQFF. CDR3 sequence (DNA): TGTGCCAGCAGTCCCGAACGACTTACTAGCGTCAATGAGCAGTTCTTC.

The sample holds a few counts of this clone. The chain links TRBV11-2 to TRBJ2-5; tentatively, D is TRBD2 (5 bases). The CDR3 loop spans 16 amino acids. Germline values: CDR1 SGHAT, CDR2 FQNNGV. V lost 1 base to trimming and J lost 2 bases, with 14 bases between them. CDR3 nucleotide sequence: TGTGCCAGCAGCTTAGCCCCGGGGTGGCCGCAAGAGACCCAGTACTTC. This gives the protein CASSLAPGWPQETQYF.

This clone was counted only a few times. Here the CDR3 DNA reads TGTGCCAGCAGCTCGACTAGGGGGCACGAGCAGTACTTC. Translated, it gives CASSSTRGHEQYF. V usage is TRBV7-9 and J usage is TRBJ2-7, with TRBD1 as a possible D gene (7 bases). The CDR3 is 13 amino acids. Deletions cut 4 bases from V and 5 bases from J, with 12 bases between. Germline lookup yields CDR1 SEHNR and CDR2 FQNEAQ (reference sequence).

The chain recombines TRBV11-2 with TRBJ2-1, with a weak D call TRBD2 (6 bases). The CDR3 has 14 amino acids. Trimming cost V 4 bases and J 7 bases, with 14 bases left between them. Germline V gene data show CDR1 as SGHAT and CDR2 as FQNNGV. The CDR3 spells CASSWGVRENEQFF. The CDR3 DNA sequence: TGTGCCAGCAGCTGGGGGGTAAGAGAGAATGAGCAGTTCTTC.

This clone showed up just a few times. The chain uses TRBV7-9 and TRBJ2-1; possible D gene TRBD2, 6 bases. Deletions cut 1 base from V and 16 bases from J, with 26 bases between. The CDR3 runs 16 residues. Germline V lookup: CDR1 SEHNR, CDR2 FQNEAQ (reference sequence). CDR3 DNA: TGTGCCAGCAGCTTAGAAAGAGGGGCCGGGACTTCATCCAAATTCTTC. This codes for CASSLERGAGTSSKFF.